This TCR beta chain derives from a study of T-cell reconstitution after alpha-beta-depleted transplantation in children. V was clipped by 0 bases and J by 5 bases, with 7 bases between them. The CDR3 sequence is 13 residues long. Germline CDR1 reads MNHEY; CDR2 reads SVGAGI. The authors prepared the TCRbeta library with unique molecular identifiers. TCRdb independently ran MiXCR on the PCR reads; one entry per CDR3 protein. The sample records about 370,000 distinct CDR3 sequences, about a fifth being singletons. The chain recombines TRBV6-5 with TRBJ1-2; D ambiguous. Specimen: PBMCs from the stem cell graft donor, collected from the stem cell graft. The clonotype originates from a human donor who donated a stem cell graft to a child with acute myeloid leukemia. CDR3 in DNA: TGTGCCAGCAGTTACTCGTCCCAGTATGGCTACACCTTC. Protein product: CASSYSSQYGYTF.